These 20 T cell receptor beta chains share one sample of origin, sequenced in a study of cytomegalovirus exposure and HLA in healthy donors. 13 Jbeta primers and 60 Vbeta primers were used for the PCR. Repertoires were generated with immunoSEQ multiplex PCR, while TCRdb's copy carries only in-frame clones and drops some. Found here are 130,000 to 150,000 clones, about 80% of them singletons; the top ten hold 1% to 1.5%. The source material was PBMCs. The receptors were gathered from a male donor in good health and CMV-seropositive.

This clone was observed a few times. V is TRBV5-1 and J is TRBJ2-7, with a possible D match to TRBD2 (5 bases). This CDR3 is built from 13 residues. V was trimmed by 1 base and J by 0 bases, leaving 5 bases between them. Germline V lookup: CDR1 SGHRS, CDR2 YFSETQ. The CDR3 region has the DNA TGCGCCAGCAGCTTGACTAGCTCCTACGAGCAGTACTTC. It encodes CASSLTSSYEQYF.

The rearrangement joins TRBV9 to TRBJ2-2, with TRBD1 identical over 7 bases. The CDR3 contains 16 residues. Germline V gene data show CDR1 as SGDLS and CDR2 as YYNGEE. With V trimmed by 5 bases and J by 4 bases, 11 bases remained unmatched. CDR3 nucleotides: TGTGCCAGCAGGGAGGAAAGGACAGGAGGCACCGGGGAGCTGTTTTTT. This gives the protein CASREERTGGTGELFF.

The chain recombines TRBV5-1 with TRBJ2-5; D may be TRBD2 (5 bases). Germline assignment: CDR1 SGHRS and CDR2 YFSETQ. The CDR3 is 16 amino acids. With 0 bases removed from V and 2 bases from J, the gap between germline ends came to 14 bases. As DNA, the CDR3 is TGCGCCAGCAGCTTGGTGGCCGCACTAGGACAAGAGACCCAGTACTTC. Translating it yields CASSLVAALGQETQYF.

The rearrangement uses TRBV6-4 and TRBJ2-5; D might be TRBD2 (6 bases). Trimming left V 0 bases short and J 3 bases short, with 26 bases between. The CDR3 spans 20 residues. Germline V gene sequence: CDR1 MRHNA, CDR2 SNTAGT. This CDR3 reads CASSDSLSRGAGKVEETQYF. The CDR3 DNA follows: TGTGCCAGCAGTGACTCTTTGAGTCGGGGTGCGGGAAAGGTGGAAGAGACCCAGTACTTC.

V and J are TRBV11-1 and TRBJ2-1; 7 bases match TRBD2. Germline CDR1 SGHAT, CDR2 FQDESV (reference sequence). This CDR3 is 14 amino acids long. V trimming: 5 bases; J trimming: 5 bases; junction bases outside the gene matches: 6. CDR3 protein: CASSLSAGDNEQFF. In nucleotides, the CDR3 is TGTGCCAGCAGCCTTTCGGCGGGGGACAATGAGCAGTTCTTC.

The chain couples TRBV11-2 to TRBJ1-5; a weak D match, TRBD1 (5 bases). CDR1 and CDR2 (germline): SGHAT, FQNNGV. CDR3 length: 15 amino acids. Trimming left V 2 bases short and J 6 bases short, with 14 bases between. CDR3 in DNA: TGTGCCAGCAGCTTACTGCAGGGTGTCGGTCAGCCCCAGCATTTT. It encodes CASSLLQGVGQPQHF.

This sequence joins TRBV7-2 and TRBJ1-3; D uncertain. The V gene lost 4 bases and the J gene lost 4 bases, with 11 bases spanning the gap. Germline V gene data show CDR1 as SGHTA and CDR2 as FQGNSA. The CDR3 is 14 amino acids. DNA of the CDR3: TGTGCCAGCAGCTCGGGGATCGGAGGAAACACCATATATTTT. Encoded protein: CASSSGIGGNTIYF. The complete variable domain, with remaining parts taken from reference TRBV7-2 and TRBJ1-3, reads GAGVSQSPSNKVTEKGKDVELRCDPISGHTALYWYRQSLGQGLEFLIYFQGNSAPDKSGLPSDRFSAERTGGSVSTLTIQRTQQEDSAVYLCASSSGIGGNTIYFGEGSWLTVV.

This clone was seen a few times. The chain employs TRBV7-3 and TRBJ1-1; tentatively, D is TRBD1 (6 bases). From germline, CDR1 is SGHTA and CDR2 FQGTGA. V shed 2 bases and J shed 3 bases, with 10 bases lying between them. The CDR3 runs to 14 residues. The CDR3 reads CASSLQGRDTEAFF. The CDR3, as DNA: TGTGCCAGCAGCTTACAGGGGAGGGACACTGAAGCTTTCTTT.

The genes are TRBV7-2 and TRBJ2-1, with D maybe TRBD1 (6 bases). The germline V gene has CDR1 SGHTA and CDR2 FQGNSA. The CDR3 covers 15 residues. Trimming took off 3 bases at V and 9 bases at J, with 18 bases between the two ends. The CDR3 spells CASSFFTRGGLEQFF. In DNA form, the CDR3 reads TGTGCCAGCAGCTTTTTTACTAGAGGGGGTCTTGAGCAGTTCTTC.

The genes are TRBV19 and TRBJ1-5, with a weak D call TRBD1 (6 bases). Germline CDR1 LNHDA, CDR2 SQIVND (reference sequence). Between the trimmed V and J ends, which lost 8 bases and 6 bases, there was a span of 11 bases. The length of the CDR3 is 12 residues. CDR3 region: CASSLGGQPQHF. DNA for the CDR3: TGTGCCAGTTCGCTAGGGGGTCAGCCCCAGCATTTT.

The CDR3 reads CASSLGGSSYNEQFF. DNA for the CDR3: TGTGCCAGCAGCTTAGGAGGTAGCAGCTACAATGAGCAGTTCTTC. The chain is built from TRBV11-3 and TRBJ2-1; no definite D call. CDR3 length: 15 amino acids. V lost 1 base to trimming and J lost 3 bases, with 10 bases between them. Germline V CDR1 and CDR2: SGHNT, YENEEA.

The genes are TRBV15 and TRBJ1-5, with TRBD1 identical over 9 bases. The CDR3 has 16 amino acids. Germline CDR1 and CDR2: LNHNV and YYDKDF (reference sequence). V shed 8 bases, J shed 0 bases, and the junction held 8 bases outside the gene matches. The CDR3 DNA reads TGTGCCACCGCTTGGACAGGGGTTTATAGCAATCAGCCCCAGCATTTT. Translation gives CATAWTGVYSNQPQHF.

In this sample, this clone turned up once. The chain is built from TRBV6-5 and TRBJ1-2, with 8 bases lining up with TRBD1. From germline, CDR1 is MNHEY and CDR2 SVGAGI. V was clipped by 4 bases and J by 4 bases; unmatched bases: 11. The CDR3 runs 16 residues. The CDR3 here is CASSSADRGSIYGYTF. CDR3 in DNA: TGTGCCAGCAGTTCCGCCGACAGGGGCAGTATCTATGGCTACACCTTC.

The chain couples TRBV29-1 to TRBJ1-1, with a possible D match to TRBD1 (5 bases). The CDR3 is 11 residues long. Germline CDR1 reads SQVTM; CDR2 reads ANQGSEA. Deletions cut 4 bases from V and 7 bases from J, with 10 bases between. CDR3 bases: TGCAGCGTTGTAGGGAGGGGTGAAGCTTTCTTT. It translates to CSVVGRGEAFF.

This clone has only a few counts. Written as DNA, the CDR3 is TGTGCCAGCAGGGCTTCTAGCACAGATACGCAGTATTTT. Translation gives CASRASSTDTQYF. This chain connects TRBV6-5 to TRBJ2-3, with no clear D. Germline values: CDR1 MNHEY, CDR2 SVGAGI. The CDR3 totals 13 residues. V dropped 6 bases and J dropped 0 bases, with 7 bases sitting between them.

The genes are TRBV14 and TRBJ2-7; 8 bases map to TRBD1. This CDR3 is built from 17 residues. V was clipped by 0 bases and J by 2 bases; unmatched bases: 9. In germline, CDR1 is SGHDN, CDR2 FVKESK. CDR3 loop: CASSQEGRGLFTYEQYF. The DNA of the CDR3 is TGTGCCAGCAGCCAAGAAGGCAGGGGGCTTTTCACCTACGAGCAGTACTTC.

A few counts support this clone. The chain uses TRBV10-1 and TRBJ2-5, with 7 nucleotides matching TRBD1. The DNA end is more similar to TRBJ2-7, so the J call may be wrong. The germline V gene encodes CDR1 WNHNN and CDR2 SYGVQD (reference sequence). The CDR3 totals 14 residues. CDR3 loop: CASSESGQPYEQYF. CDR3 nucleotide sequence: TGCGCCAGCAGTGAGTCGGGACAGCCCTACGAGCAGTACTTC.

The CDR3 reads CASSQLQGGTNEKLFF. CDR3 coding DNA: TGTGCCAGCAGCCAATTGCAGGGCGGAACTAATGAAAAACTGTTTTTT. The chain combines TRBV14 with TRBJ1-4; D possibly corresponds to TRBD1 (5 bases). CDR3 length equals 16 residues. From germline, CDR1 is SGHDN and CDR2 FVKESK. Trimming shortened V by 2 bases and J by 1 base, and 11 bases separated the two germline ends.

In DNA, the CDR3 is TGTGCCAGCAAACCGGGACAGGGGTTTTACTATGAGCAGTTCTTC. It codes for CASKPGQGFYYEQFF. The J gene is TRBJ2-1, the V gene TRBV6-5; the match to TRBD1 covers 10 bases. This CDR3 is 15 amino acids long. From germline, CDR1 is MNHEY and CDR2 SVGAGI. Losses at the gene ends were 7 bases for V and 8 bases for J; bases not matched to a gene: 11.

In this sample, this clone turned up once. CDR3 sequence (DNA): TGCGCCAGCAGCCAAGTCTCGGGGGGCCTGGCACCCCTCCACTTT. This sequence encodes CASSQVSGGLAPLHF. This chain links TRBV4-3 with TRBJ1-6, with D maybe TRBD1 (6 bases). Germline V gives CDR1 LGHNA, CDR2 YSLEER. Trimming stripped 1 base from V and 11 bases from J, with 15 bases between. This CDR3 is 15 amino acids long.